This T cell receptor beta chain was obtained from a study of vaccination and CD4 T cells after COVID-19 (dated by TCRdb to the early 2020s). Describing the broader study: Convalescent patients had a positive SARS-CoV-2 result on nasal swab PCR, and of these patients, several had mild disease and one had severe disease. The convalescent cohort comprised six males and four females, including two Hispanic individuals, seven Caucasians, two Asians and one multiracial person. Post-COVID blood samples from convalescent patients were collected a median of 101 days after diagnosis, with a range of 35 to 161 days. As controls, cultures received a CEFX viral epitope pool (the positive control), an HIV-1 Nef peptide pool (the negative control), or no peptide at all. Post-vaccine blood samples were obtained a median of approximately 74 days after the second vaccine dose, with a range of about 13 to 250 days. The cultures were stimulated with overlapping spike peptide pools from SARS-CoV-2 and from the common cold coronaviruses HCoV-NL63, HCoV-OC43 and HCoV-229E. The spike-specific CD4+ TCR repertoire was compared before and after mRNA vaccination in over nine COVID-19 convalescent patients and a handful of infection-naive healthy vaccine recipients. Participants got two doses of the Pfizer-BioNTech BNT162b2 vaccine (n=8) or two doses of the Moderna mRNA-1273 vaccine (n=2).

The receptor library was made with PCR. At the Johns Hopkins FTIC core, DNA from the cultured CD4+ T cells underwent TCR sequencing with the Oncomine TCR Beta short-read assay. The QIAamp micro DNA kit was used to extract genomic DNA from the cultured CD4+ T cells. Oncomine TCR Beta libraries from cultured CD4+ T cells were pooled using unique dual indexes and sequenced on an Illumina iSeq 100. As for the original processing: Non-productive sequences were filtered out, and CDR3s that did not start with C, did not end with F or W, or were shorter than 7 amino acids were discarded. Antigen-specific clonotypes were identified using the MANAFEST web application through comparison of peptide-stimulated wells with reference and other culture wells. For a clone to be called positive, the clone needed an FDR below 0.05, an odds ratio above 5, and a productive frequency above 0.1% in at least two of three replicate wells. A clonotype counted as cross-reactive if it showed significant expansion both in the SARS-CoV-2 spike wells and in at least one common cold coronavirus spike condition. CDR3 homology was assessed with Levenshtein distances (stringdist) and unrooted phylogenetic trees (ape) in R version 3.6.1. Using fastp at Q25 and MiXCR, TCRdb reprocessed the public reads and kept productive beta chains. For every CDR3 protein sequence, its rows merge into one entry that carries the most common genes and DNA. Here the V and J calls rest on TCRdb's processing, not on the authors' analysis. Present in this sample are 13,000 to 15,000 distinct CDR3 sequences, approximately 58% of which were seen just once. 11% to 15% of the sample is in the top ten clones.

Points on this clonotype: Its antigen is currently not known. It has no much larger one-base neighbor in the sample; base qualities were not kept.

What the research found in general, with its limitations: The median count of SARS-CoV-2-reactive clonotypes went up from roughly 21 after infection to 38 after vaccination, although the change was not significant. Of the vaccine-specific clones found in convalescent patients, nearly all (304 of 307) were mono-reactive for SARS-CoV-2 spike instead of being cross-reactive with common cold coronaviruses. Among convalescent patients, a median about 90% of the SARS-CoV-2-reactive clones seen after vaccination appeared only after vaccination, which suggests priming specific to the vaccine. Relatively few convalescent patients were included in the study, and early timepoints after natural infection were not analyzed.

The treatment or condition label of this sample denotes: roughly 10-day PBMC culture with coronavirus spike peptide pools or control peptides (ViraFEST assay). To expand antigen-specific T cells with peptide pools and then pick out the expanded clonotypes through TCR sequencing, the study relied on the ViraFEST assay. Positive SARS-CoV-2 PCR tests in the convalescent patients dated from March to December 2020, before Alpha, Beta and Delta variants emerged in the United States. About 2 million PBMCs per well were cultured in IMDM with approximately 5% human AB serum and around 10 IU/ml IL-2, plus 10 ug/ml peptide pools. On days 3 and 7, half of the culture medium was replaced with fresh IL-2-containing medium. CD4+ T cells were isolated after approximately 10 days of culture through negative selection using the EasySep CD4+ T cell isolation kit. Ficoll-Paque Plus gradient centrifugation was used to isolate PBMCs from whole blood, and the isolated PBMCs were then either used fresh or cryopreserved at -140C. Each culture condition was generally run in triplicate wells.

Unmatched junction bases come to 8, with V trimmed by 3 bases and J by 4 bases. As encoded in the germline V gene, CDR1 is SGHAT while CDR2 is FQNNGV. Including the terminal cysteine and phenylalanine, the CDR3 comprises 16 residues. Just CDR3 DNA is preserved here, 48 bases in frame from base 1. The source of this sequence is a human donor who had recovered from COVID-19. The V and J segments used are TRBV11-2 and TRBJ1-2; 10 middle bases align to TRBD1. The sequencing input was CD4+ T cells from blood, cultured in vitro. The DNA sequence reads TGTGCCAGCAGCTTCAACTTCCGGGACAGGGGCTATGGCTACACCTTC. This translates into CASSFNFRDRGYGYTF.